This T cell receptor (beta chain) was sequenced in a study of radiotherapy plus CTLA-4 blockade in lung cancer. Study background: The study recorded objective responses in roughly 20% of patients and disease control in approximately 33%.

As to this clone: As yet, its antigen is unknown.

The study's findings and limits: Early shifts in blood T cell clones, with interferon-beta, reportedly predicted response best. Blood TCR clones of tumor origin expanded after radiotherapy plus ipilimumab.

Trimming cost V 0 bases and J 2 bases, with 4 bases left between them. In germline, CDR1 is SEHNR, CDR2 FQNEAQ (reference sequence). The CDR3 loop spans 14 amino acids. Patients in the study, people with chemo-refractory metastatic non-small-cell lung cancer, received focal radiation plus ipilimumab CTLA-4 blockade. The assay was immunoSEQ multiplex PCR, and TCRdb's table has in-frame clones only and misses some. The sample shows roughly 110,000 clones, about 83% of them seen only once. This TCR derives from a human donor with non-small cell lung cancer that progressed on radiotherapy plus ipilimumab. Some clones in this sample may be carry-over from other donors' samples. The chain links TRBV7-9 to TRBJ1-4; no clear D. The sample consisted of peripheral blood, taken from a patient treated with radiotherapy plus ipilimumab. The CDR3 loop reads CASSLAGTNEKLFF. CDR3 nucleotides: TGTGCCAGCAGCTTAGCAGGGACTAATGAAAAACTGTTTTTT. The full variable domain, with the rest looked up from reference TRBV7-9 and TRBJ1-4, is DTGVSQNPRHKITKRGQNVTFRCDPISEHNRLYWYRQTLGQGPEFLTYFQNEAQLEKSRLLSDRFSAERPKGSFSTLEIQRTEQGDSAMYLCASSLAGTNEKLFFGSGTQLSVL.